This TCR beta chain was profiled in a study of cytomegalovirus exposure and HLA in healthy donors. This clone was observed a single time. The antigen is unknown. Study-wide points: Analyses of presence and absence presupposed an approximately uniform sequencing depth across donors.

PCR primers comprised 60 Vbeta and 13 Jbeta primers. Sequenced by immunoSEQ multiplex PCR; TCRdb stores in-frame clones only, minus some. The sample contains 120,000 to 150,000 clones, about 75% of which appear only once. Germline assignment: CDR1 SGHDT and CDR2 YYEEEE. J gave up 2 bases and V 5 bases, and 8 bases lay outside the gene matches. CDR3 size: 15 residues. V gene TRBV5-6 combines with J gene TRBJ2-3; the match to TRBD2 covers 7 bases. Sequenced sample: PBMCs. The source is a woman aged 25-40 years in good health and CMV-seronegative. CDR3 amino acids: CASSPGGIPTDTQYF. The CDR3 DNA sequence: TGTGCCAGCAGTCCCGGGGGGATACCCACAGATACGCAGTATTTT.